This T cell receptor beta chain was profiled in a study of memory CD4+ T cells and cytomegalovirus serostatus. This CDR3 is built from 16 residues. V was pared by 3 bases and J by 3 bases, with 12 bases of the junction left unmatched. Looked up from germline, CDR1 is GTSNPN and CDR2 is SVGIG (reference sequence). Single viable CD3+CD4+CD8-CD45RO+ cells were sorted as the memory CD4+ T cells. TCRdb keeps only in-frame clones here, not all; method: immunoSEQ multiplex PCR. Found here are over 50,000 clones, around 83% of them singletons; the top ten hold about 0.95%. Material: memory CD4+ T cells from blood. The chain employs TRBV30 and TRBJ1-1; 8 nucleotides agree with TRBD1. The receptor was isolated from an adult in good health and CMV-seronegative. The CDR3 here is CAWRSRTGRIDTEAFF. CDR3 bases: TGTGCCTGGAGATCCCGGACAGGGCGGATTGACACTGAAGCTTTCTTT.